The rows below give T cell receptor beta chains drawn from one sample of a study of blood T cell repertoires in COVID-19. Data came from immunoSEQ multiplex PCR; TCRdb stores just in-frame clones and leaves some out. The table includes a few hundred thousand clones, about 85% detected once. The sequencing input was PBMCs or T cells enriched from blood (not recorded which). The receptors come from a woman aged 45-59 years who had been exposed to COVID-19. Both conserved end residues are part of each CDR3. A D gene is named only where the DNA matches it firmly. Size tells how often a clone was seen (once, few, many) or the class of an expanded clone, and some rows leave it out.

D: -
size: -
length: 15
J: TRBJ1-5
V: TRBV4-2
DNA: TGTGCCAGCAACAACGGACAGTATAGCAATCAGCCCCAGCATTTT
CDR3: CASNNGQYSNQPQHF

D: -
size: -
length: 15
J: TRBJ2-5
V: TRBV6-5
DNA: TGTGCCAGCAGTTACACCCGGACAGTACGGGAGACCCAGTACTTC
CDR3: CASSYTRTVRETQYF

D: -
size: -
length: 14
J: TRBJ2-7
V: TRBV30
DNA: TGTGCCTGGGGTAAAACCGGGACATACGACGAGCAGTACTTC
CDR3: CAWGKTGTYDEQYF

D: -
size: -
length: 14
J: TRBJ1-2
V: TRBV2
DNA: TGTGCCAGCAGTGGGGATGGGGGCGACTATGGCTACACCTTC
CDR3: CASSGDGGDYGYTF

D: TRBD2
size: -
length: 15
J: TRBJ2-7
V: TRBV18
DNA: TGTGCCAGCTCACCGGGACTAGCGAGGATCTACGAGCAGTACTTC
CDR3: CASSPGLARIYEQYF

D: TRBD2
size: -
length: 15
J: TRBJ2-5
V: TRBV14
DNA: TGTGCCAGCAGCCGGTTCGTTTGGGGGGGAGAGACCCAGTACTTC
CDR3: CASSRFVWGGETQYF

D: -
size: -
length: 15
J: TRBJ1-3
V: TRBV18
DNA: TGTGCCAGCTCACCTTCGACAGATCCTGGAAACACCATATATTTT
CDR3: CASSPSTDPGNTIYF

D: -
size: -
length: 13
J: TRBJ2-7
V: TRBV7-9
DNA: TGTGCCAGCAGCCCGGAGGGCGCCATCGAGCAGTACTTC
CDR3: CASSPEGAIEQYF

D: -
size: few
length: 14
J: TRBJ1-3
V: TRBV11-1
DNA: TGTGCCAGCAGCTTAGGAGGTTCTGGAAACACCATATATTTT
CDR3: CASSLGGSGNTIYF

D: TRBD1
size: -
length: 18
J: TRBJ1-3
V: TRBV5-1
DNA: TGCGCCAGCAGCTCCAACCCGGGACAGGGGGCCAGAGGAAACACCATATATTTT
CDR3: CASSSNPGQGARGNTIYF

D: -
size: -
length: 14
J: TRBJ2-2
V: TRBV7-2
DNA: TGTGCCAGCCATGGACAACCGAACACCGGGGAGCTGTTTTTT
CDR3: CASHGQPNTGELFF

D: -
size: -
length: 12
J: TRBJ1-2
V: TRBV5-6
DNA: TGTGCCAGCAGTCCGTCCGGGGATGGCTACACCTTC
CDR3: CASSPSGDGYTF

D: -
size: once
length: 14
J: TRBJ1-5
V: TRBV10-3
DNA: TGTGCCATCAGTGAGTTGGCAGGGGATCAGCCCCAGCATTTT
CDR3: CAISELAGDQPQHF

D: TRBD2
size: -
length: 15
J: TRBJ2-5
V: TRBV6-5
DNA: TGTGCCAGCAGTTACGGTGCGGGGGGCCAAGAGACCCAGTACTTC
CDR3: CASSYGAGGQETQYF

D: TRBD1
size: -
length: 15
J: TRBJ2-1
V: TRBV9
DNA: TGTGCCAGCAGCGTAGTGGGGACAGGGGGCAATGAGCAGTTCTTC
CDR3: CASSVVGTGGNEQFF

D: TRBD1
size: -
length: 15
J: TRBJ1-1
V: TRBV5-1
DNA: TGCGCCAGCAGCACTCGACAGGGCGCTCCCACTGAAGCTTTCTTT
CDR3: CASSTRQGAPTEAFF

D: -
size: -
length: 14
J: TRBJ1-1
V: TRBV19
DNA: TGTGCCAGTAGTCCAAGCGCAGGAGGGACTGAAGCTTTCTTT
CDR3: CASSPSAGGTEAFF

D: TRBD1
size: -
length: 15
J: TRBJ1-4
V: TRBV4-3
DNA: TGCGCCAGCAGCCAAGGGACAGGAACTAATGAAAAACTGTTTTTT
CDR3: CASSQGTGTNEKLFF

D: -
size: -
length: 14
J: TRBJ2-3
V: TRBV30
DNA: TGTGCCTGGAGGGGGAAAGGGGCAATGGATACGCAGTATTTT
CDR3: CAWRGKGAMDTQYF

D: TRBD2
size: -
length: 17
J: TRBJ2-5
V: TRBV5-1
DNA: TGCGCCAGCAGCTTACGCCCGACAGCGGGGGGAATCGAGACCCAGTACTTC
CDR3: CASSLRPTAGGIETQYF

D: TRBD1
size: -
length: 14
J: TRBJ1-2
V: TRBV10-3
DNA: TGTGCCATCACCTGGGACAGGGGGCCGGGCGGCTACACCTTC
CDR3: CAITWDRGPGGYTF

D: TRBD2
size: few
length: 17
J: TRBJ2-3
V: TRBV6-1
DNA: TGTGCCAGCAGTGCCGGACTAGCGGGTGGAAGCACAGATACGCAGTATTTT
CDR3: CASSAGLAGGSTDTQYF

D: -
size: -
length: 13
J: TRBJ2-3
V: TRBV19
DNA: TGTGCCAGTAGTATACTCGGGGCAGATACGCAGTATTTT
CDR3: CASSILGADTQYF

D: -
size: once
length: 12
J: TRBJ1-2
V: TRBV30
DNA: TGTGCCTGGAGCCTTGGGGGGGGTGGCTACACCTTC
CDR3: CAWSLGGGGYTF

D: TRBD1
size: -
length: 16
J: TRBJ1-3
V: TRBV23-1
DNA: TGCGCCAGCCTTGGACAGGGAGATTTTCTGGGAAACACCATATATTTT
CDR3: CASLGQGDFLGNTIYF

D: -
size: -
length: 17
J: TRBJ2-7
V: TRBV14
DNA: TGTGCCAGCAGCCAAGGTCCCGCGGCGACGATCTCCTACGAGCAGTACTTC
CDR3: CASSQGPAATISYEQYF

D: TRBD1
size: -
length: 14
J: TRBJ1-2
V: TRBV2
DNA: TGTGCCAGCAGTGAAAGACAGGGAACGTCCGGCTACACCTTC
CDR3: CASSERQGTSGYTF

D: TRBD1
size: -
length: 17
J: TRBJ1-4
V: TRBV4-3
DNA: TGCGCCAGCAGCCAAGATAGGACAGGGGGGGAAAATGAAAAACTGTTTTTT
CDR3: CASSQDRTGGENEKLFF

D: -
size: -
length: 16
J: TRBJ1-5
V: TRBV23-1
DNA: TGCGCCAGCAGTCAAAAACGCGGGTTACCCCATCAGCCCCAGCATTTT
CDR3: CASSQKRGLPHQPQHF

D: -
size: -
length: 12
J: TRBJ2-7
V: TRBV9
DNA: TGTGCCAGCAGCCGCCTGGGGGGGGCTCAGTACTTC
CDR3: CASSRLGGAQYF

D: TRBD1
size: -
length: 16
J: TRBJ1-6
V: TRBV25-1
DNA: TGTGCCAGCAGTGCGACAGGGCTTTCAGAGAGTTCACCCCTCCACTTT
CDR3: CASSATGLSESSPLHF

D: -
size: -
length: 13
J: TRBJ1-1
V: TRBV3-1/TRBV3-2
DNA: TGTGCCAGCAGCCAGTCATTGAACACTGAAGCTTTCTTT
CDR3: CASSQSLNTEAFF

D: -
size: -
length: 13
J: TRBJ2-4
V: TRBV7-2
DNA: TGTGCCAGCAGCGAGACGGGGAAAAACATTCAGTACTTC
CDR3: CASSETGKNIQYF

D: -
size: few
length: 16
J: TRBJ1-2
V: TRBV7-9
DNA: TGTGCCAGCACCTCGGGAGGTGCCGTAGGGGGCTATGGCTACACCTTC
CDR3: CASTSGGAVGGYGYTF

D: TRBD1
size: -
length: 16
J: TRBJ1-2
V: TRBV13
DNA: TGTGCCAGCAGCACAGGGGGCAGATCCTTGGTCTATGGCTACACCTTC
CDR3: CASSTGGRSLVYGYTF

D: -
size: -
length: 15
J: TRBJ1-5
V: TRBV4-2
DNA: TGTGCCAGCAGCCCTATCAGGGGACCGAATCAGCCCCAGCATTTT
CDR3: CASSPIRGPNQPQHF

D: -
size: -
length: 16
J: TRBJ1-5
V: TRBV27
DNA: TGTGCCAGCAGCCAACAGGTCACAAGGCGTCCGCAGCCCCAGCATTTT
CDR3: CASSQQVTRRPQPQHF

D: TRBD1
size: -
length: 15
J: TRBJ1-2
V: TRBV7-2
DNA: TGTGCCAGCAGCTTAGATCTCTCCAGGGGGCGAGGCTACACCTTC
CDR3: CASSLDLSRGRGYTF

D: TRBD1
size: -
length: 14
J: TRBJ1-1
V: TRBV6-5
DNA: TGTGCCAGCAGTTTGACAGGGGGGGACACTGAAGCTTTCTTT
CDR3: CASSLTGGDTEAFF

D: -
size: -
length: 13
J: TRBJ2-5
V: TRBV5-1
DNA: TGCGCCAGCAGCCGTAGGAGTCGGGAGACCCAGTACTTC
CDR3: CASSRRSRETQYF

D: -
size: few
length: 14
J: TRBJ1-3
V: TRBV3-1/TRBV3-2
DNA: TGTGCCAGCAGCCAAGTATCCGTTGGAAACACCATATATTTT
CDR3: CASSQVSVGNTIYF

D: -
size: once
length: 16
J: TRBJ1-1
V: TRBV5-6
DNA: TGTGCCAGCAGCTTAGTCGGGGGATGGGTCAGCACTGAAGCTTTCTTT
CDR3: CASSLVGGWVSTEAFF

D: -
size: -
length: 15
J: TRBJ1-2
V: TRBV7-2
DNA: TGTGCCAGCAGCTTAGCCGGGGATTCGGGCTATGGCTACACCTTC
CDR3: CASSLAGDSGYGYTF

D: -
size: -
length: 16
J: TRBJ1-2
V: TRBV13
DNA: TGTGCCAGCAGCTTAGGCGAGGGGCAGGGGTCGGACGGCTACACCTTC
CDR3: CASSLGEGQGSDGYTF

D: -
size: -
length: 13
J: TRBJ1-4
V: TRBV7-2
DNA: TGTGCCAGCAGCTTAGCTGTGAGAGAAAAACTGTTTTTT
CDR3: CASSLAVREKLFF

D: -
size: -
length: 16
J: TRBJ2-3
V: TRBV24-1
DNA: TGTGCCACCAGTGATCCCCGGCCAGGACTCACAGATACGCAGTATTTT
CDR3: CATSDPRPGLTDTQYF